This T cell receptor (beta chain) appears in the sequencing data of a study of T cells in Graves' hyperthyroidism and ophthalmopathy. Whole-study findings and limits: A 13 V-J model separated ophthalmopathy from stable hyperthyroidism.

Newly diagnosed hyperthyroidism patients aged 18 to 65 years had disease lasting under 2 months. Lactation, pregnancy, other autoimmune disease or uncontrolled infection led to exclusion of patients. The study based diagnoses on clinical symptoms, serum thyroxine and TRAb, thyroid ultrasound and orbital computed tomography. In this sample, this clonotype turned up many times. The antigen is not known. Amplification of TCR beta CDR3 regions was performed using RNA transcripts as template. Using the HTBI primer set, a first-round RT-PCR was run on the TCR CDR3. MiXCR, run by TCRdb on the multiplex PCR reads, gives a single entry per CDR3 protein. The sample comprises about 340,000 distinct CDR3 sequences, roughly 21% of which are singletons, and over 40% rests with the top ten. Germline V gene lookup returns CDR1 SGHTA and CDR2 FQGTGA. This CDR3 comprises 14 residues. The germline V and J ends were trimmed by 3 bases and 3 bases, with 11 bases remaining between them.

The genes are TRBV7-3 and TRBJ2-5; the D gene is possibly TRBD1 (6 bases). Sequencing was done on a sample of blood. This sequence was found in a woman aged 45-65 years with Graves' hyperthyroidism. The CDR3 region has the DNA TGTGCCAGCAGCTTCAGGGGTGGGGAAGAGACCCAGTACTTC. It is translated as CASSFRGGEETQYF.